The source of this TCR beta chain is a study of human T cells and chemical hapten exposure. Germline V gene sequence: CDR1 LGHNT, CDR2 FRNRAP. The CDR3 spans 13 residues. V dropped 3 bases and J dropped 1 base, with 6 bases sitting between them. TCRdb ran MiXCR on the RACE reads and lists one entry per CDR3 protein. The sample records roughly 110,000 distinct CDR3 sequences, 10% to 15% being singletons. Time point denoted: pre-sensitization, week 0. As to treatment: therapeutic diphenylcyclopropenone sensitization with weekly scalp DPC. The sample consisted of whole blood, taken in connection with sensitization to the hapten diphenylcyclopropenone (DPC). The sequence was collected from a woman aged 45-59 years with alopecia areata. Some clones in this sample may be carry-over from other donors' samples. V and J are TRBV12-5 and TRBJ1-1; D not certain. CDR3 sequence: CASGLLGNTEAFF. DNA for the CDR3: TGTGCTAGTGGTTTATTGGGGAACACTGAAGCTTTCTTT.